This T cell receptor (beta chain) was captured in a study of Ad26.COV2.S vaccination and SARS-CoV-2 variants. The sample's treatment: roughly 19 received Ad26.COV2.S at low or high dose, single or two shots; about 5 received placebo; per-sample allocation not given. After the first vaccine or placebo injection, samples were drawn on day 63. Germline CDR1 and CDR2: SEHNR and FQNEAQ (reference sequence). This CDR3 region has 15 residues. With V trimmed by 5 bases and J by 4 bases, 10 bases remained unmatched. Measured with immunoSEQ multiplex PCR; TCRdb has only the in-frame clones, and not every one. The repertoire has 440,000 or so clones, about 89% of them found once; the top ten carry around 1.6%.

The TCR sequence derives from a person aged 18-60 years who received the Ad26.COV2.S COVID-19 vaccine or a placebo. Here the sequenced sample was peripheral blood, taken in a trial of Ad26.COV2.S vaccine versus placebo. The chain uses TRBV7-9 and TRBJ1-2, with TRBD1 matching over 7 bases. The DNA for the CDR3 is TGTGCCAGCAGCCTCTCCGGGACAGAGCCCTATGGCTACACCTTC. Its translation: CASSLSGTEPYGYTF.